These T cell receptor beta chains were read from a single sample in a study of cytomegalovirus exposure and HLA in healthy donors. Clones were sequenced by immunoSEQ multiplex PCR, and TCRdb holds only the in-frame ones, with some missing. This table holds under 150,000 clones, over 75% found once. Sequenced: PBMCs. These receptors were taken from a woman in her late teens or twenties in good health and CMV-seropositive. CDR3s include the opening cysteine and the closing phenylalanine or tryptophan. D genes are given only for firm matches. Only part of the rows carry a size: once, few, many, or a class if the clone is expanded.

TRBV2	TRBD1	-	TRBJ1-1	TGTGCCAGCAGTGTAGGGGGCATCGACACTGAAGCTTTCTTT	CASSVGGIDTEAFF
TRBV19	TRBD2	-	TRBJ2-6	TGTGCCAGTAGTATGGAAGCGGGAGTAGCGGGGGCCAACGTCCTGACTTTC	CASSMEAGVAGANVLTF
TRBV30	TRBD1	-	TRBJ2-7	TGTGCCTGGAGTGTAAGTCTGGTGTCAGGGGGCCAGCAGTACTTC	CAWSVSLVSGGQQYF
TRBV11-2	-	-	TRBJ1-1	TGTGCCAGCAGCAGTACAACAAGCACTGAAGCTTTCTTT	CASSSTTSTEAFF
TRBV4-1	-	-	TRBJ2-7	TGCGCCAGCAGCCAAGACCTATCCCGAGGTGTTTTGCAGTACTTC	CASSQDLSRGVLQYF
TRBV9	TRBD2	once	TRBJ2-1	TGTGCCAGCAGCGGAGGAGCGGGGGGGCAGGATGAGCAGTTCTTC	CASSGGAGGQDEQFF
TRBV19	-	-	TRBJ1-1	TGTGCCAGTAGTATAGGAGTACGGGGTAACACTGAAGCTTTCTTT	CASSIGVRGNTEAFF
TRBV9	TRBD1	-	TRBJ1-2	TGTGCCAGCAGCGCTGACAGGGGGCTAGGGTATGGCTACACCTTC	CASSADRGLGYGYTF
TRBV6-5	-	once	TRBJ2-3	TGTGCCAGCAGAGCGACTTTTCCGGTCCCAGATACGCAGTATTTT	CASRATFPVPDTQYF
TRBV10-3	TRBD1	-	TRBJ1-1	TGTGCCATCAGCCCGTCGACAGGGCCGAACACTGAAGCTTTCTTT	CAISPSTGPNTEAFF
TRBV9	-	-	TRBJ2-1	TGTGCCAGCAGCGTAGGGAGCGGGATAGGGGGGTTTGAGCAGTTCTTC	CASSVGSGIGGFEQFF
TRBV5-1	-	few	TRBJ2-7	TGCGCCAGCAGCTCCCCGGGGGCCTACGAGCAGTACTTC	CASSSPGAYEQYF
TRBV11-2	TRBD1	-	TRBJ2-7	TGTGCCAGCAGCTTTCTTGTGGTTTGGGACAGGCCCTACGAGCAGTACTTC	CASSFLVVWDRPYEQYF
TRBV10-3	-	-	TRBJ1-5	TGTGCCACCTCGACAGAGGATAGCAATCAGCCCCAGCATTTT	CATSTEDSNQPQHF
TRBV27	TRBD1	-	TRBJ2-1	TGTGCCAGCAGTTTATGGGACAGCTCCTACAATGAGCAGTTCTTC	CASSLWDSSYNEQFF
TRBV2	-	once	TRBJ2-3	TGTGCCAGCAGAGGGAGAGGCGGCGCGACTACAGCGCAGTATTTT	CASRGRGGATTAQYF
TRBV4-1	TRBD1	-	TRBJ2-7	TGCGCCAGCAGCCGAGCCGGGACAGGGGGGACCTACGAGCAGTACTTC	CASSRAGTGGTYEQYF
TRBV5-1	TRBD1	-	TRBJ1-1	TGCGCCAGCAGCTCTGACGCAGGGGGCACTGAAGCTTTCTTT	CASSSDAGGTEAFF
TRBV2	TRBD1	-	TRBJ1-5	TGTGCCAGCAGTGAAGGGGACAGGGGTAGTCAGCCCCAGCATTTT	CASSEGDRGSQPQHF
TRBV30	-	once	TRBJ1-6	TGTGCCTGGGCTGGACAAACGAATTCACCCCTCCACTTT	CAWAGQTNSPLHF
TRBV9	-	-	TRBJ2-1	TGTGCCAGCAGCGCCCCGGCGGGCCCCTACAATGAGCAGTTCTTC	CASSAPAGPYNEQFF
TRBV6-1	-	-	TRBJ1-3	TGTGGAGCCTCCGGGATCTCTGGAAACACCATATATTTT	CGASGISGNTIYF
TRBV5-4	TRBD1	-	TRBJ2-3	TGTGCCAGCAGCGGCGGGACAGGATCTTTATCAGATACGCAGTATTTT	CASSGGTGSLSDTQYF
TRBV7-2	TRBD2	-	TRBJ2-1	TGTGCCAGCAGCGCAAATCAGTACGTGGGAGGGGAGCAGTTCTTC	CASSANQYVGGEQFF
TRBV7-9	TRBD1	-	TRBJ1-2	TGTGCCAGCAGCTTAGCCCAGGGGGCGGTTGGCTACACCTTC	CASSLAQGAVGYTF
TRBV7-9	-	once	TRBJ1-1	TGTGCCAGCAGCTTCGGGGGGCACGTCGACACTGAAGCTTTCTTT	CASSFGGHVDTEAFF
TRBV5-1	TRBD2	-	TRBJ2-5	TGCGCCAGCAGCCCGCGGGGGGTTCAAGAGACCCAGTACTTC	CASSPRGVQETQYF
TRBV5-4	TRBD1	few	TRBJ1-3	TGTGCCAGCATCGACAGGGCTGCTGGAAACACCATATATTTT	CASIDRAAGNTIYF
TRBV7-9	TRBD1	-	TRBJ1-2	TGTGCCAGCAGCTCCATGACAGGGGAGCATGGCTACACCTTC	CASSSMTGEHGYTF
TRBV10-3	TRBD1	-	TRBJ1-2	TGTGCCATCAGTGGCCAGACAGGGCGGAACTATGGCTACACCTTC	CAISGQTGRNYGYTF
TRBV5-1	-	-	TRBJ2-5	TGCGCCAGCAGCGCGGGACAGATCGGTTTCGAGACCCAGTACTTC	CASSAGQIGFETQYF
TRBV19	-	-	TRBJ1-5	TGTGCCAGTAGTCGAAACCCGATCGGGAATCAGCCCCAGCATTTT	CASSRNPIGNQPQHF
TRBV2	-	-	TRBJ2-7	TGTGCCAGCAGGCTCAGGGGAGACTCGACCTACGAGCAGTACTTC	CASRLRGDSTYEQYF
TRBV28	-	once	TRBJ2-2	TGTGCCAGCAGTTTTCCCGCCGGGGAGCTGTTTTTT	CASSFPAGELFF
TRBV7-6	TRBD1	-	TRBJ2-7	TGTGCCAGCAGCTTTCTGACAGGGTCCTACGAGCAGTACTTC	CASSFLTGSYEQYF
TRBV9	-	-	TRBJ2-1	TGTGCCAGCAGCGTACATTCAGGGGAAAGCAATGAGCAGTTCTTC	CASSVHSGESNEQFF
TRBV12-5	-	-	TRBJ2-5	TGTGCTAGTGGTTTCGTCCCAGGTGGGGAGACCCAGTACTTC	CASGFVPGGETQYF
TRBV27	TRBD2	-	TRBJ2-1	TGTGCCAGCAGTTTATATCTAGCGGGATTCAATGAGCAGTTCTTC	CASSLYLAGFNEQFF
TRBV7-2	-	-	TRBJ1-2	TGTGCCAGCAGCTTAGGCGGGGCGAACTATGGCTACACCTTC	CASSLGGANYGYTF
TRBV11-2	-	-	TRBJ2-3	TGTGCCAGCAGCTTTTCCCTCTGGGCGGCGGGAAGTAACACAGATACGCAGTATTTT	CASSFSLWAAGSNTDTQYF
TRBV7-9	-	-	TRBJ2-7	TGTGCCAGCAGCTTAGAAGAGGACAACCGCCAGTACTTC	CASSLEEDNRQYF
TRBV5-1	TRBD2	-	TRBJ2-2	TGCGCCAGCAGCTCGGGGACTAGTGCTCTCGCCGGGGAGCTGTTTTTT	CASSSGTSALAGELFF
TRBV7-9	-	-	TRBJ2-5	TGTGCCAGCAGCTCACCCGGGGGGCTGGGAGAGACCCAGTACTTC	CASSSPGGLGETQYF
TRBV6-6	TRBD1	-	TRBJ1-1	TGTGCCAGCACTAACCCCGGACAGGGAGACACTGAAGCTTTCTTT	CASTNPGQGDTEAFF
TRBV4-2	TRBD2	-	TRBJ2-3	TGTGCCAGCAGCCAAGAATTAATAGCGGGAGGAGATACGCAGTATTTT	CASSQELIAGGDTQYF
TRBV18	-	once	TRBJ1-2	TGTGCCAGCTCACCGCGGAGCGGGGTGGGCTATGGCTACACCTTC	CASSPRSGVGYGYTF
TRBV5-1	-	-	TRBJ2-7	TGCGCCAGCAGACCAGGGCTGGGGAACTACGAGCAGTACTTC	CASRPGLGNYEQYF
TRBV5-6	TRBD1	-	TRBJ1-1	TGTGCCAGCAGCAATACCGACAGGGGGCGCAATGAAGCTTTCTTT	CASSNTDRGRNEAFF
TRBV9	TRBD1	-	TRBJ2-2	TGTGCCAGCAGCGCGGGACAGGGGGCCCACGGGGAGCTGTTTTTT	CASSAGQGAHGELFF
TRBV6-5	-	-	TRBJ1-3	TGTGCCAGCAGCCCCATTAGTGGTTCTGGAAACACCATATATTTT	CASSPISGSGNTIYF
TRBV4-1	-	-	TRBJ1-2	TGCGCCAGCAGCCACGCTCCCCCGGGAGGAGGTGGCTACACCTTC	CASSHAPPGGGGYTF
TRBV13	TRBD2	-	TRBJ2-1	TGTGCCAGCAGCTTCGGGACTAGCGGGAGGAGGGGGCAGTTCTTC	CASSFGTSGRRGQFF
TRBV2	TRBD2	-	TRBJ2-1	TGTGCCAGCAGTGCTAGCGGGGGGGCCGCTTGGAATGAGCAGTTCTTC	CASSASGGAAWNEQFF